A selection of T cell receptor beta chains follows, all from one sample in a study of control samples from healthy donors and cancer patients. Libraries were prepared by immunoSEQ multiplex PCR; TCRdb keeps only in-frame clonotypes and omits some of them. The data contain tens of thousands of clones, over 75% of them singletons. The sample taken for sequencing was blood. The receptors were sampled from a man aged 50-60 years in good health. Both conserved end residues are part of each CDR3. The D gene is left open where the match is weak. Clone size is stated in some rows and not others, as once, few, many or a class when expanded.

v_gene,j_gene,d_gene,abundance,CDR3aa,CDR3nt
TRBV5-6,TRBJ1-4,.,.,CASSLLQTNEKLFF,TGTGCCAGCAGCTTGCTACAGACTAATGAAAAACTGTTTTTT
TRBV24-1,TRBJ1-5,.,.,CATSVGSNQPQHF,TGTGCCACCAGTGTCGGTAGCAATCAGCCCCAGCATTTT
TRBV9,TRBJ2-1,.,.,CASSVNLEQFF,TGTGCCAGCAGCGTAAACCTTGAGCAGTTCTTC
TRBV6-2/TRBV6-3,TRBJ1-5,TRBD1,.,CASSYSGQGPPYSNQPQHF,TGTGCCAGCAGTTACTCTGGACAGGGCCCACCTTATAGCAATCAGCCCCAGCATTTT
TRBV9,TRBJ1-4,TRBD1,.,CASSPRGRGQGAGSTNEKLFF,TGTGCCAGCAGCCCGAGGGGCCGGGGACAGGGGGCCGGGTCAACTAATGAAAAACTGTTTTTT
TRBV7-9,TRBJ2-7,.,.,CASSLGQIAYEQYF,TGTGCCAGCAGCTTAGGTCAGATTGCGTACGAGCAGTACTTC
TRBV15,TRBJ1-5,.,.,CATSRDWAGLGNQPQHF,TGTGCCACCAGCAGAGATTGGGCAGGGTTGGGCAATCAGCCCCAGCATTTT
TRBV6-1,TRBJ1-2,TRBD1,.,CASSDGGGGYYGYTF,TGTGCCAGCAGTGACGGGGGAGGGGGCTACTATGGCTACACCTTC
TRBV27,TRBJ2-4,TRBD2,.,CASSALAGSLAKNIQYF,TGTGCCAGCAGTGCTTTAGCGGGGTCGCTAGCCAAAAACATTCAGTACTTC
TRBV6-5,TRBJ1-5,.,few,CASSLTGRGNQPQHF,TGTGCCAGCAGCCTCACAGGGAGGGGCAATCAGCCCCAGCATTTT
TRBV4-1,TRBJ1-5,.,.,CASRPTDDQPQHF,TGCGCCAGCAGACCGACGGATGATCAGCCCCAGCATTTT
TRBV3-1/TRBV3-2,TRBJ2-7,.,.,CASSQGVYEQYF,TGTGCCAGCAGCCAAGGCGTCTACGAGCAGTACTTC
TRBV29-1,TRBJ2-3,TRBD2,.,CSVEGLAGALDTQYF,TGCAGCGTTGAAGGCCTAGCGGGGGCCCTGGATACGCAGTATTTT
TRBV2,TRBJ2-1,.,.,CASSDFVNEQFF,TGTGCCAGCAGTGACTTCGTCAATGAGCAGTTCTTC
TRBV13,TRBJ2-3,TRBD1,.,CASSLGTGGVGQETDTQYF,TGTGCCAGCAGCTTAGGGACAGGGGGCGTCGGTCAAGAAACAGATACGCAGTATTTT
TRBV4-1,TRBJ1-2,.,.,CASSQIDSPYGYTF,TGCGCCAGCAGCCAGATAGACAGTCCCTATGGCTACACCTTC
TRBV6-1,TRBJ2-4,TRBD1,.,CASSEFGTGFSKNIQYF,TGTGCCAGCAGTGAATTTGGGACAGGTTTTTCCAAAAACATTCAGTACTTC
TRBV19,TRBJ1-6,.,.,CASSRLSVNSPLHF,TGTGCCAGTAGTAGACTTTCGGTTAATTCACCCCTCCACTTT
TRBV18,TRBJ2-5,TRBD1,.,CASSPPQGRETQYF,TGTGCCAGCTCACCACCACAGGGGCGGGAGACCCAGTACTTC
TRBV29-1,TRBJ2-2,.,once,CSAGHMEELFF,TGCAGCGCGGGACACATGGAGGAGCTGTTTTTT